A selection of T cell receptor beta chains follows, all from one sample in a study of OX40 agonist ivuxolimab in advanced cancers. Profiling relied on immunoSEQ multiplex PCR, and the TCRdb table lists in-frame clones only, not all of them. The table has some 64,000 clones, approximately 86% seen once. This material consisted of CD4+ or CD8+ T cells sorted from blood, taken in a trial of the OX40 agonist ivuxolimab. The receptors derive from an adult with an advanced solid tumor such as melanoma, head and neck, liver or kidney cancer. Each CDR3 is given with its conserved first and last residue. The D gene is left open where the match is weak. Clone size is given for some rows only: seen once, a few or many times, or a class if the clone is expanded.

cdr3_aa	cdr3_nt	j_call	clone_size	v_call	d_call
CASRARGDSRETQYF	TGTGCCAGCAGGGCCCGGGGGGACAGTAGAGAGACCCAGTACTTC	TRBJ2-5	.	TRBV28	.
CASSSQGQSPLHF	TGTGCCAGCAGCTCCCAGGGACAATCACCCCTCCACTTT	TRBJ1-6	.	TRBV7-6	.
CASSLARAGADEQYF	TGTGCCAGCAGCCTGGCTAGGGCGGGCGCGGACGAGCAGTACTTC	TRBJ2-7	.	TRBV27	.
CASSGDLYNEQFF	TGTGCCAGTAGTGGGGACCTTTACAATGAGCAGTTCTTC	TRBJ2-1	once	TRBV19	.
CASRTPPAGYTF	TGTGCCAGCAGGACTCCTCCAGCTGGCTACACCTTC	TRBJ1-2	.	TRBV2	.
CASRGPAEGTEAFF	TGTGCCAGTAGGGGGCCGGCCGAAGGGACTGAAGCTTTCTTT	TRBJ1-1	.	TRBV19	.
CASSPPGRYNEQFF	TGTGCCAGCAGTCCCCCGGGCCGTTACAATGAGCAGTTCTTC	TRBJ2-1	.	TRBV28	.
CATRQGRTDTQYF	TGTGCCACTAGACAGGGCCGCACAGATACGCAGTATTTT	TRBJ2-3	.	TRBV5-4	TRBD1
CASSVDPSANTGELFF	TGTGCCAGCAGCGTAGACCCCTCTGCGAACACCGGGGAGCTGTTTTTT	TRBJ2-2	.	TRBV9	.
CAISLGMETQYF	TGTGCCATCAGCCTAGGGATGGAGACCCAGTACTTC	TRBJ2-5	once	TRBV10-3	.
CASSWGGAYSYEQYF	TGTGCCAGCAGCTGGGGTGGGGCTTACTCCTACGAGCAGTACTTC	TRBJ2-7	.	TRBV5-5	.
CASSSRASGPLSEETQYF	TGTGCCAGCAGCTCCAGGGCTAGCGGGCCGCTGAGCGAAGAGACCCAGTACTTC	TRBJ2-5	.	TRBV5-4	TRBD2
CAWTVTSGSTGELFF	TGTGCCTGGACGGTAACTAGCGGTTCAACCGGGGAGCTGTTTTTT	TRBJ2-2	.	TRBV30	TRBD2
CASSPSPGTGELFF	TGTGCCAGCAGCCCCTCTCCGGGAACCGGGGAGCTGTTTTTT	TRBJ2-2	.	TRBV6-4	.
CASSLAGGPSGNTGELFF	TGTGCCAGCAGCTTAGCGGGAGGGCCTTCGGGGAACACCGGGGAGCTGTTTTTT	TRBJ2-2	.	TRBV5-6	TRBD2
CASSADRQGGGAFF	TGTGCCAGCAGTGCGGACCGACAGGGCGGGGGAGCTTTCTTT	TRBJ1-1	once	TRBV2	TRBD1
CASSLFRGQYGGYTF	TGTGCCAGCAGTTTATTCCGCGGACAGTACGGTGGCTACACCTTC	TRBJ1-2	.	TRBV28	.
CASTPPVDTSYGYTF	TGTGCCAGCACCCCCCCAGTTGATACCTCCTATGGCTACACCTTC	TRBJ1-2	.	TRBV6-6	.
CASSPQAGDQPQHF	TGTGCCAGCTCACCCCAGGCGGGGGATCAGCCCCAGCATTTT	TRBJ1-5	.	TRBV18	.
CASSLGGGGGETQYF	TGTGCCAGCAGCCTCGGGGGAGGGGGAGGAGAGACCCAGTACTTC	TRBJ2-5	.	TRBV5-4	.
CASSAGDRGYTGELFF	TGTGCCAGCAGTGCCGGGGACAGGGGGTACACCGGGGAGCTGTTTTTT	TRBJ2-2	.	TRBV6-6	TRBD1
CASSLEGTSGAYEQYF	TGTGCCAGCAGCTTAGAAGGGACTAGCGGTGCCTACGAGCAGTACTTC	TRBJ2-7	once	TRBV7-2	TRBD2
CASTARLSTDTQYF	TGTGCCAGCACTGCGCGGCTGAGCACAGATACGCAGTATTTT	TRBJ2-3	few	TRBV2	.
CSATGKETQYF	TGCAGTGCTACAGGGAAAGAGACCCAGTACTTC	TRBJ2-5	few	TRBV20-1	.
CASSVVGGATGELFF	TGTGCCAGCAGCGTAGTAGGGGGCGCCACCGGGGAGCTGTTTTTT	TRBJ2-2	.	TRBV9	TRBD1
CASSLLGLGNQPQHF	TGTGCCAGCAGCTTGTTAGGGTTGGGCAATCAGCCCCAGCATTTT	TRBJ1-5	.	TRBV5-4	.
CASSGSGTTVSYEQYF	TGTGCCAGCAGCGGGTCCGGGACTACCGTATCCTACGAGCAGTACTTC	TRBJ2-7	.	TRBV6-6	TRBD2
CASSGGNSYNEQFF	TGCGCCAGCAGTGGGGGGAACTCCTACAATGAGCAGTTCTTC	TRBJ2-1	.	TRBV5-1	.
CASRGDTSSYEQYF	TGTGCCAGCAGAGGGGACACGTCCTCCTACGAGCAGTACTTC	TRBJ2-7	.	TRBV2	.
CASSEGIGQGYEQYF	TGTGCCAGCAGTGAAGGCATCGGACAGGGCTACGAGCAGTACTTC	TRBJ2-7	.	TRBV2	TRBD1
CASSPGDRSTGELFF	TGTGCCAGCAGCCCCGGGGACAGAAGCACCGGGGAGCTGTTTTTT	TRBJ2-2	.	TRBV5-8	TRBD1
CASSSPNSPLHF	TGTGCCAGCAGTTCTCCAAATTCACCCCTCCACTTT	TRBJ1-6	once	TRBV25-1	.
CASSPGGSMNTEAFF	TGTGCCAGTAGCCCGGGAGGATCCATGAACACTGAAGCTTTCTTT	TRBJ1-1	.	TRBV19	.
CASSLSYRKTDTQYF	TGTGCCAGCAGCTTATCCTACCGGAAGACAGATACGCAGTATTTT	TRBJ2-3	few	TRBV7-8	.
CASSFRGSVNTEAFF	TGTGCCAGCAGTTTTCGAGGTTCAGTGAACACTGAAGCTTTCTTT	TRBJ1-1	.	TRBV27	.
CSVEDSGFEQFF	TGCAGCGTTGAAGATTCAGGTTTCGAGCAGTTCTTC	TRBJ2-1	.	TRBV29-1	.
CASSWASGSNEQFF	TGTGCCAGCAGTTGGGCTAGCGGGAGCAATGAGCAGTTCTTC	TRBJ2-1	.	TRBV27	TRBD2
CASSPGRLEAFF	TGTGCCAGCAGTCCCGGACGGCTTGAAGCTTTCTTT	TRBJ1-1	.	TRBV6-6	.
CASRRLAANTGELFF	TGTGCCAGCAGGAGACTAGCTGCGAACACCGGGGAGCTGTTTTTT	TRBJ2-2	.	TRBV2	TRBD2
CASSSWDRESEQYF	TGTGCCAGCAGCTCTTGGGACAGGGAATCCGAGCAGTACTTC	TRBJ2-7	.	TRBV7-9	TRBD1
CASSNPGETSTDTQYF	TGCGCCAGCAGCAACCCAGGGGAGACTAGCACAGATACGCAGTATTTT	TRBJ2-3	once	TRBV5-1	.
CASTSQAEQYF	TGTGCCAGCACCTCCCAGGCGGAGCAGTACTTC	TRBJ2-7	once	TRBV6-5	.
CASTTGAGTYEQYF	TGCGCCAGCACCACAGGGGCAGGGACGTACGAGCAGTACTTC	TRBJ2-7	.	TRBV5-1	TRBD1
CASSLGATDTQYF	TGTGCCAGCAGCTTAGGGGCTACAGATACGCAGTATTTT	TRBJ2-3	.	TRBV11-3	.
CASSITGSGFTDTQYF	TGTGCCAGTAGTATAACAGGGTCAGGGTTCACAGATACGCAGTATTTT	TRBJ2-3	.	TRBV19	.
CASRPGQGNTEAFF	TGCGCCAGCAGGCCCGGACAGGGAAACACTGAAGCTTTCTTT	TRBJ1-1	.	TRBV5-1	TRBD1
CASSLVSSGSSYNEQFF	TGTGCCAGCAGCTTAGTATCTAGCGGGAGCTCCTACAATGAGCAGTTCTTC	TRBJ2-1	.	TRBV7-6	TRBD2
CASSSSTEANYGYTF	TGCGCCAGCAGCTCATCGACAGAGGCTAACTATGGCTACACCTTC	TRBJ1-2	.	TRBV5-1	.
CASRKISNQPQHF	TGTGCCAGCAGGAAGATTAGCAATCAGCCCCAGCATTTT	TRBJ1-5	.	TRBV28	.
CASMGDGDNEQFF	TGTGCCAGTATGGGGGATGGAGACAATGAGCAGTTCTTC	TRBJ2-1	.	TRBV19	.
CASSPTFGYEQYF	TGTGCCAGCAGTCCCACGTTTGGCTACGAGCAGTACTTC	TRBJ2-7	.	TRBV6-5	.
CASSLPWTSFNEQFF	TGCGCCAGCAGCTTGCCCTGGACTAGCTTCAATGAGCAGTTCTTC	TRBJ2-1	few	TRBV5-1	TRBD2
CASRRGGYEQYF	TGTGCCAGCCGCAGGGGGGGGTACGAGCAGTACTTC	TRBJ2-7	.	TRBV6-5	.
CTSSRSGETQYF	TGTACCAGCAGCAGAAGCGGGGAGACCCAGTACTTC	TRBJ2-5	.	TRBV27	.